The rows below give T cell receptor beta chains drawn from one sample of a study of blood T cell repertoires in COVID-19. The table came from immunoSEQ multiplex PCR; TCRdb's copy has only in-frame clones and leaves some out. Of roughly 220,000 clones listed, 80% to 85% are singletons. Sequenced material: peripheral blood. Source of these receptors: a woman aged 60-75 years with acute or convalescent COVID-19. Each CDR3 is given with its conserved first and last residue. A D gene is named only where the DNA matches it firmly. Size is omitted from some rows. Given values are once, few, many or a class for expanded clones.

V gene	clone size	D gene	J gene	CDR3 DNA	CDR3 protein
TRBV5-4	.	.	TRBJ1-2	TGTGCCAGCAGCCAAGACAGGTCCGGCGGCTATGGCTACACCTTC	CASSQDRSGGYGYTF
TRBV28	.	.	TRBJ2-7	TGTGCCAGCAGCCGCGACAGCCTCACCATCTACGAGCAGTACTTC	CASSRDSLTIYEQYF
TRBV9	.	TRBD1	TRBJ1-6	TGTGCCAGCAGCCTTGGACAGGACAATTCACCCCTCCACTTT	CASSLGQDNSPLHF
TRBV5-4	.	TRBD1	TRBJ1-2	TGTGCCAGCAGCTTGGGATTCATGGGACAGGGATTCTCTGGCTACACCTTC	CASSLGFMGQGFSGYTF
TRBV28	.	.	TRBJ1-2	TGTGCCAGCAATCTTCAGGGAGGATATGGCTACACCTTC	CASNLQGGYGYTF
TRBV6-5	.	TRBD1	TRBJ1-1	TGTGCCAGCAGTTACTCGGGCAGGGGGCGTACTGAAGCTTTCTTT	CASSYSGRGRTEAFF
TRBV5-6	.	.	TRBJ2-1	TGTGCCAGCAGCCGGGCGGGGAAGCCTGGATACAATGAGCAGTTCTTC	CASSRAGKPGYNEQFF
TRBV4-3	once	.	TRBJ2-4	TGCGCCAGCAGCCAAGAAGGGGGGGAGGCTCAGTACTTC	CASSQEGGEAQYF
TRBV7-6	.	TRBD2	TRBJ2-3	TGTGCCAGCAGCCCGGGACTAGTTATAGCAGATACGCAGTATTTT	CASSPGLVIADTQYF
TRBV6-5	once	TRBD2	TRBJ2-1	TGTGCCAGCAAGGGCGGGAGCTCCTACAATGAGCAGTTCTTC	CASKGGSSYNEQFF
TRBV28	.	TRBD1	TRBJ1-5	TGTGCCAGCCTTCCTAGGGGACAGGGAATTCCTCAGCCCCAGCATTTT	CASLPRGQGIPQPQHF
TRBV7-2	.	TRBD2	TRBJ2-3	TGTGCCAGCAGCCTACAAAGCGGGGGGGTTGCAGATACGCAGTATTTT	CASSLQSGGVADTQYF
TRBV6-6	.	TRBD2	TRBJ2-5	TGTGCCACCACCCCCGGGGGGTTGGAGACCCAGTACTTC	CATTPGGLETQYF
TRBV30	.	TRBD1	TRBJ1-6	TGTGCCTGGAGGACAGGGGCCAGTAATTCACCCCTCCACTTT	CAWRTGASNSPLHF
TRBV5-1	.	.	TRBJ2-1	TGCGCCAGCAGCTTTCTAGGTCATGAGCAGTTCTTC	CASSFLGHEQFF
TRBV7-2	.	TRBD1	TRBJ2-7	TGTGCCAGCAGCCTCGGGACAGGGGGGTTCTACGAGCAGTACTTC	CASSLGTGGFYEQYF
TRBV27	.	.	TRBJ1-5	TGTGCCAGCAGTAGCGGTGGGGGCCAGCCCCAGCATTTT	CASSSGGGQPQHF
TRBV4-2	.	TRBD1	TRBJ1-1	TGTGCCAGCAGCCACGAAGGGGACAGGGGACGGAACACTGAAGCTTTCTTT	CASSHEGDRGRNTEAFF
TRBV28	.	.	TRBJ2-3	TGTGCCAGCACTAGTCATCCCCGAGATACGCAGTATTTT	CASTSHPRDTQYF
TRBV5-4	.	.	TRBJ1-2	TGTGCCAGCAGCTTAGATTTGGTTCCTTCACGGGGCTATGGCTACACCTTC	CASSLDLVPSRGYGYTF
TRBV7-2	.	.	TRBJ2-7	TGTGCCAGCAGCCCAGAAGGGGCCTACGAGCAGTACTTC	CASSPEGAYEQYF
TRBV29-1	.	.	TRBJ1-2	TGCAGCGTTCCCGGGACAACCGCCTCTAACTATGGCTACACCTTC	CSVPGTTASNYGYTF
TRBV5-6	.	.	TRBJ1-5	TGTGCCAGCAGCTTTTCGGGTGGGGCCAGCAATCAGCCCCAGCATTTT	CASSFSGGASNQPQHF
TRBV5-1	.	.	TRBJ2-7	TGCGCCAGCAGCTTTTTTGGAGGGGGCTTATACGAGCAGTACTTC	CASSFFGGGLYEQYF
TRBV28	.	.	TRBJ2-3	TGTGCCAGCACCCCGCCTGGGGGGTATACGCAGTATTTT	CASTPPGGYTQYF
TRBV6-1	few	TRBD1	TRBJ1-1	TGTGCCAGCAGTGAACACAGGGGGGGAGTCACTGAAGCTTTCTTT	CASSEHRGGVTEAFF
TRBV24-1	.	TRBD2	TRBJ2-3	TGTGCCACCAGTGATGCTCCGGGACTAGCGCCCGGATGGAGCACAGATACGCAGTATTTT	CATSDAPGLAPGWSTDTQYF
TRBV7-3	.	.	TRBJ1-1	TGTGCCAGCAGCCCAGGGCCGACGGGTTACACTGAAGCTTTCTTT	CASSPGPTGYTEAFF
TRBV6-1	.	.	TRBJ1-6	TGTGCCAGCAGTGAGCGGGGGGCCCCTAATTCACCCCTCCACTTT	CASSERGAPNSPLHF
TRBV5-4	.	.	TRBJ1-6	TGTGCCAGCAGCTTGGACAGGGTTTCACCCCTCCACTTT	CASSLDRVSPLHF
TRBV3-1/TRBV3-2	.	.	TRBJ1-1	TGTGCCAGCAGCCAAGGGCCGGGGGACGTCACTGAAGCTTTCTTT	CASSQGPGDVTEAFF
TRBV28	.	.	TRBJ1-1	TGTGCCAGCAGTTTTCGGGGTAGTTACACTGAAGCTTTCTTT	CASSFRGSYTEAFF
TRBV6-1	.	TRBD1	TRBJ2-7	TGTGCCAGCAGTGAAGCGAACACCGGGACAGGGGCCGAGCAGTACTTC	CASSEANTGTGAEQYF
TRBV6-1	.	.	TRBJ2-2	TGTGCCAGCAGTGAATTAAGGGGGACCGGGGAGCTGTTTTTT	CASSELRGTGELFF
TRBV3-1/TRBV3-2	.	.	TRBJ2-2	TGTGCCAGCAGCCATACAGGGACGAACGGGGAGCTGTTTTTT	CASSHTGTNGELFF
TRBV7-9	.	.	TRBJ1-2	TGTGCCAGCAGCTCGGCAGGGCCTGGTGGCTACACCTTC	CASSSAGPGGYTF
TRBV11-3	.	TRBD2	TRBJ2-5	TGTGCCAGCAGCCCCGGGATGGCGGGGGGGGAGACCCAGTACTTC	CASSPGMAGGETQYF
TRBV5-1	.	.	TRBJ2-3	TGCGCCAGCAGCTCCGGGGGGCCCACAGATACGCAGTATTTT	CASSSGGPTDTQYF
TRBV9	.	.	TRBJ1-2	TGTGCCAGCACCGATTCGGGGGGGGCGAACTATGGCTACACCTTC	CASTDSGGANYGYTF
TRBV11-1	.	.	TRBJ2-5	TGTGCCAGCAGCTCAGGGGAGACCCAGTACTTC	CASSSGETQYF
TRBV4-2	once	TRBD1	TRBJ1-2	TGTGCCAGCAGCTTAGACAGGGGAAGCGGCTACACCTTC	CASSLDRGSGYTF
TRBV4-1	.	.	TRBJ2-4	TGCGCCAGCAGCCAAGATTTTGGGGGGGCCGGCAAAAACATTCAGTACTTC	CASSQDFGGAGKNIQYF
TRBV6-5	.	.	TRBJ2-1	TGTGCCAGCAGTTCTGAGCGGAGCTCCTACAATGAGCAGTTCTTC	CASSSERSSYNEQFF
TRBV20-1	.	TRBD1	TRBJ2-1	TGCAGTGCTAGTCACGGCGGGACAGGAGCTTACGCCTACAATGAGCAGTTCTTC	CSASHGGTGAYAYNEQFF
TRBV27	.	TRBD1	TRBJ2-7	TGTGCCAGCAGTTTATCCCGGGACAGGTTTCTCGAGCAGTACTTC	CASSLSRDRFLEQYF
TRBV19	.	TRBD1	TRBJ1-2	TGTGCCAGTAGTATAGAACTTCGGCGGGAGGGGGCCAACTATGGCTACACCTTC	CASSIELRREGANYGYTF
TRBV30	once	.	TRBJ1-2	TGTGCCTGGTGGTTCGGGGGTGGCTACACCTTC	CAWWFGGGYTF